Included here is one T cell receptor (beta chain) sequence, with context. Method: immunoSEQ multiplex PCR; TCRdb's copy keeps in-frame clones and lacks some. Of about 85,000 clones listed, about nine tenths are singletons. These data belong to a study of control samples from healthy donors and cancer patients. In germline, CDR1 is SGHVS, CDR2 FQNEAQ. Germline trimming cut 5 bases from V and 8 bases from J; bases unmatched to any gene: 13. The CDR3 is made up of 16 amino acids. The TCR comes from a woman between 18 and 29 years old in good health. The chain joins TRBV7-8 to TRBJ1-2, with 11 bases lining up with TRBD1. Input material: blood. DNA of the CDR3: TGTGCCAGCAGCGCCGACCATGGACAGGGGGCGGGAGGCTACACCTTC. Amino acids: CASSADHGQGAGGYTF.